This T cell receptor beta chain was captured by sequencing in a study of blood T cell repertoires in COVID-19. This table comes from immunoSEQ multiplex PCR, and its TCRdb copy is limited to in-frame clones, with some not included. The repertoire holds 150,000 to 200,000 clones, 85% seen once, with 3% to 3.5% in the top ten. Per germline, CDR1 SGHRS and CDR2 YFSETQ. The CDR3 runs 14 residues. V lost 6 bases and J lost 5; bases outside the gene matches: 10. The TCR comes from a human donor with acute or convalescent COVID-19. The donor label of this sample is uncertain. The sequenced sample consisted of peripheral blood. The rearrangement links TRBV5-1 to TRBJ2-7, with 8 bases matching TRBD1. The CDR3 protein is CASTTGQGYNEQYF. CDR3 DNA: TGCGCCAGCACCACCGGACAGGGATATAACGAGCAGTACTTC. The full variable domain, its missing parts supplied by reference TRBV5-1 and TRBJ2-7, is KAGVTQTPRYLIKTRGQQVTLSCSPISGHRSVSWYQQTPGQGLQFLFEYFSETQRNKGNFPGRFSGRQFSNSRSEMNVSTLELGDSALYLCASTTGQGYNEQYFGPGTRLTVT.